This T cell receptor beta chain derives from a study of blood T cells in healthy people across ages. Findings and limits, study-wide: Whereas aged donors had fewer naive CD4+ cells, long-lived donors had more of them and higher diversity.

Every donor gave roughly 9.6 milliliters of peripheral blood. Combining a sample-barcoded 5' primer with a J-beta primer mix, a second PCR ran for roughly 6 to 12 cycles. Via MiXCR, TCRdb re-called the 5' RACE reads, giving one row per CDR3 protein. In the table there are 500,000 to 700,000 distinct CDR3 sequences, roughly 31% of which are singletons. This clonotype was observed at least ten times. Its antigen is not known. Material: blood. This TCR derives from a woman of 80 years or more in good health.

The CDR3 nucleotides are TGCAGTGCTTCCTCCGGGACAGGGCAACCCTACGAGCAGTACTTC. Translation gives CSASSGTGQPYEQYF. The genes are TRBV20-1 and TRBJ2-7, with TRBD1 matching 9 bases. The ends lost 5 bases at V and 2 bases at J; junction bases unmatched: 10. CDR1 and CDR2 from the germline V gene are DFQATT and SNEGSKA (reference sequence). The CDR3 is 15 residues long.